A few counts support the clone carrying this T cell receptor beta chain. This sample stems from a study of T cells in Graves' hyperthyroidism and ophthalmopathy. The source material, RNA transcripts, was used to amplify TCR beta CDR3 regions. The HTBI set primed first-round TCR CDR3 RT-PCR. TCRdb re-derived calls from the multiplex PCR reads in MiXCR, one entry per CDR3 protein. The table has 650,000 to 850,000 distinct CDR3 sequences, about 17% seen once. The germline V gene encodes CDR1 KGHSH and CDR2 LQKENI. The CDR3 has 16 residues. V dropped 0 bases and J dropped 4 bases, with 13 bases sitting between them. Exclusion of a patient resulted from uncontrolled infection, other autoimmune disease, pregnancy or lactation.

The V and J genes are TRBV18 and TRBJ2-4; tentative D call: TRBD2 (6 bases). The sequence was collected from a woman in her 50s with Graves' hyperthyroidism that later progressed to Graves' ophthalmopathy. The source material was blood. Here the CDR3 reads CASSPPQQGGKNIQYF. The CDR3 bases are TGTGCCAGCTCACCACCCCAGCAGGGAGGAAAAAACATTCAGTACTTC.